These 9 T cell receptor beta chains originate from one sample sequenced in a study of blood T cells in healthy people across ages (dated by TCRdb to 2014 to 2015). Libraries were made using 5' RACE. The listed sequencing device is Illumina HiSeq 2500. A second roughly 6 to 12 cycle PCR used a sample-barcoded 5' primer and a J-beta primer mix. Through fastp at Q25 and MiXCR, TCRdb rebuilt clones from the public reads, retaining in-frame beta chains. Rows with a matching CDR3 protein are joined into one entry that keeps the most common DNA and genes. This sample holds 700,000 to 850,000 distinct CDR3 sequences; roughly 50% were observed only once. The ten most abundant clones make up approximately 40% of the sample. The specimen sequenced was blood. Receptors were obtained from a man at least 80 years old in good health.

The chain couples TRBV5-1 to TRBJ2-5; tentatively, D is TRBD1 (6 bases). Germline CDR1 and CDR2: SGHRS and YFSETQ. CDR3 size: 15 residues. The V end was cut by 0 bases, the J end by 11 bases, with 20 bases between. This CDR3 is CASSLVAGEGNEQYF. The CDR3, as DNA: TGCGCCAGCAGCTTGGTGGCAGGGGAAGGGAATGAGCAGTACTTC.

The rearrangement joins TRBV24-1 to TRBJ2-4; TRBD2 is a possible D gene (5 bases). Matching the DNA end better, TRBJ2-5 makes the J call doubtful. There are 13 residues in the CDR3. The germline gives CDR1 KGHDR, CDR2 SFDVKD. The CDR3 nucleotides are TGTGCCACCGGCGAGGGATCCCAAGAGACCCAGTACTTC. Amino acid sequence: CATGEGSQETQYF.

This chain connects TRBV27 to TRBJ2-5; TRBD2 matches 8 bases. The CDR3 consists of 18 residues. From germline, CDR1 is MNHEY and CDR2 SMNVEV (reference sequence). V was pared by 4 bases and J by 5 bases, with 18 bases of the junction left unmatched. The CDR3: CASSSAALAGGLGETQYF. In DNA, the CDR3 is TGTGCCAGCAGTTCAGCGGCCCTGGCGGGAGGTCTGGGGGAGACCCAGTACTTC.

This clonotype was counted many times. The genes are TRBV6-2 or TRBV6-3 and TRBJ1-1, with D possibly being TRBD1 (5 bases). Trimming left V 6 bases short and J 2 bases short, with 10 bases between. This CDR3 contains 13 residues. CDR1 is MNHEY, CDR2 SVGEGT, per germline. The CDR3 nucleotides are TGTGCCAGCAGCCGGGGGGGAAACACTGAAGCTTTCTTT. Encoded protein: CASSRGGNTEAFF.

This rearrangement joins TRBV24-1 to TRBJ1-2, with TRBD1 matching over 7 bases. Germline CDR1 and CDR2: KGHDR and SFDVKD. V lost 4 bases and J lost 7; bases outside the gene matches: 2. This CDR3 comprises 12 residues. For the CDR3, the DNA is TGTGCCACCAGTGAAAGGACAGGTGGCTACACCTTC. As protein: CATSERTGGYTF.

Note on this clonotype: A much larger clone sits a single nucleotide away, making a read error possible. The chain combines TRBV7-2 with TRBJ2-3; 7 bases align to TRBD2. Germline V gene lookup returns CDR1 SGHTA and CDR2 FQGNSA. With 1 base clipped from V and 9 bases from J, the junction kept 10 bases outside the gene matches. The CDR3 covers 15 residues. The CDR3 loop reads CASSLGRAGMVTQYF. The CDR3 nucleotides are TGTGCCAGCAGCTTAGGACGAGCGGGAATGGTAACGCAGTATTTT. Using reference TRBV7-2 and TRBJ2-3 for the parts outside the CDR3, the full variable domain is GAGVSQSPSNKVTEKGKDVELRCDPISGHTALYWYRQSLGQGLEFLIYFQGNSAPDKSGLPSDRFSAERTGGSVSTLTIQRTQQEDSAVYLCASSLGRAGMVTQYFGPGTRLTVL.

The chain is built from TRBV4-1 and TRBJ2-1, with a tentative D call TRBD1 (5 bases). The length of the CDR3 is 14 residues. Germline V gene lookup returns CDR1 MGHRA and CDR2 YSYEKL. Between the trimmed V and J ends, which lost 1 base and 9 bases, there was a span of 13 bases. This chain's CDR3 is CASSQVGATGEQFF. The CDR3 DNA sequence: TGCGCCAGCAGCCAAGTAGGGGCGACGGGTGAGCAGTTCTTC.

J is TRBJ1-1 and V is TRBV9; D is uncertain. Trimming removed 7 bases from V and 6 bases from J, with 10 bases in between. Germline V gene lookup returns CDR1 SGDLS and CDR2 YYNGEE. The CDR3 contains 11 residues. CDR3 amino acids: CASGPGAEAFF. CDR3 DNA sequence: TGTGCCAGCGGTCCTGGGGCTGAAGCTTTCTTT. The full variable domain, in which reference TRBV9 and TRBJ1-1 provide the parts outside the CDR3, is DSGVTQTPKHLITATGQRVTLRCSPRSGDLSVYWYQQSLDQGLQFLIQYYNGEERAKGNILERFSAQQFPDLHSELNLSSLELGDSALYFCASGPGAEAFFGQGTRLTVV.

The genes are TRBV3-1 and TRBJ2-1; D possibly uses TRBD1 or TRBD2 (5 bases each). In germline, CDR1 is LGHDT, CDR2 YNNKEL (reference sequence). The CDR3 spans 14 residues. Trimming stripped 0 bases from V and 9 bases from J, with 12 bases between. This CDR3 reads CASSQDRGGREQFF. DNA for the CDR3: TGTGCCAGCAGCCAAGATCGGGGCGGTCGTGAGCAGTTCTTC.